This section outlines one T cell receptor beta chain sequence together with its context. The target antigen is unknown. The sample is drawn from a study of beta chain features in type 1 diabetes. General study results and limits: VDJ junctions from type 1 diabetes patients carried fewer insertions and larger deletions. In all four CD4+ subsets, TCRB CDR3 length was significantly, moderately reduced in type 1 diabetes.

The germline V gene encodes CDR1 SGHDN and CDR2 FVKESK. With V trimmed by 4 bases and J by 6 bases, 7 bases remained unmatched. CDR3 length equals 14 residues. Staining for CD45RO/CCR7/CD25/CD127/CD95/CD27 allowed sorting of CD4+ naive, central memory, regulatory and stem cell-like memory cells. Isolated RNA was reverse transcribed in full, so expressed TCRB transcripts were sequenced. Sequenced by immunoSEQ multiplex PCR; TCRdb stores in-frame clones only, minus some. Of about 350,000 clones in the sample, about 20% are singletons; the top ten hold around 0.04%. The V and J genes are TRBV14 and TRBJ2-7; 9 bases align to TRBD1. This sequence was found in a woman aged 18-29 years in good health. Sequencing was performed on naive CD4+ T cells from blood. This CDR3 is CASSLGTGRIEQYF. For the CDR3, the DNA is TGTGCCAGCAGCCTTGGGACAGGGCGGATCGAGCAGTACTTC.